Given below is one TCR beta chain in context. Repertoires were generated with immunoSEQ multiplex PCR, while TCRdb's copy carries only in-frame clones and drops some. Found here are roughly 60,000 clones, over 70% of them singletons; the top ten hold about 4.5%. The sample originates from a study of PD-L1 blockade in urothelial cancer. Study in general: Analysis of blood occurred 3 weeks (second dose) and 6 weeks after treatment start.

The diagnosis in patients was locally advanced or metastatic urothelial carcinoma. This TCR came from an older man with urothelial cancer. This specimen consisted of PBMCs, obtained around atezolizumab (anti-PD-L1) treatment.

CDR3 residues: CASSPRQAYYGYTF. The CDR3, as DNA: TGTGCCAGCAGCCCCCGACAGGCCTACTATGGCTACACCTTC. The chain is built from TRBV11-2 and TRBJ1-2, with D possibly being TRBD1 (6 bases). CDR1 SGHAT and CDR2 FQNNGV come from the germline V gene. V lost 5 bases and J 3 bases, leaving 13 bases between the germline ends. The CDR3 sequence is 14 residues long.